This T cell receptor (beta chain) was captured in a study of blood T cell repertoires in COVID-19. Turning to the study itself: PBMCs, B-cell-depleted T cells, or T cells provided the cDNA or gDNA that made up the material.

Some clones are missing from TCRdb's copy, which holds only in-frame ones; the method was immunoSEQ multiplex PCR. Counted here are roughly 230,000 clones, roughly 87% occurring once; the ten biggest clones make up roughly 7.1%. Recruitment covered fewer than 25 US areas and drew participants whose ages spanned roughly 18 to 90 years. Cohort placement rested on clinical history that participants reported themselves. Trimming cost V 6 bases and J 8 bases; bases outside gene matches: 13. This CDR3 spans 15 amino acids. The germline gives CDR1 MDHEN, CDR2 SYDVKM. The sequencing sample was made of PBMCs or T cells enriched from blood (not recorded which). This sequence joins TRBV28 and TRBJ2-1, with 7 bases identical to TRBD2. This TCR derives from a man aged 30-40 years in a cohort exposed to, infected with or recovered from COVID-19 (not recorded which). Written as DNA, the CDR3 is TGTGCCAGCAGCCCCAAGCGGGGCCGTTGGGATGAGCAGTTCTTC. This translates into CASSPKRGRWDEQFF.